This TCR beta chain was profiled in a study of blood T cell repertoires in COVID-19. Whole-study context: T cells, B-cell-depleted T cells, or PBMCs supplied cDNA or gDNA.

In the study's own analysis: For nucleated cells, counts were estimated from reference gene primer amplification. Produced via immunoSEQ multiplex PCR; TCRdb's table is partial and in-frame only. V, J and clone size derive from that table, while D and trimming were established from the DNA sequence. Here the sample spans under 100,000 clones, more than 80% being singletons. What was sequenced was peripheral blood. This clonotype was sampled from a human donor in a cohort sampled during active COVID-19.

Written as DNA, the CDR3 is TGTGCCAGCAGTCAGGGGCAGCGCACTGAAGCTTTCTTT. This translates into CASSQGQRTEAFF. The chain has TRBV9 and TRBJ1-1, with TRBD1 as a possible D gene (6 bases). Trimming shortened V by 5 bases and J by 4 bases, and 12 bases separated the two germline ends. CDR1 is SGDLS, CDR2 YYNGEE, per germline. The CDR3 has 13 amino acids.